This TCR beta chain was documented in a study of T cells in Graves' hyperthyroidism and ophthalmopathy. Study observations and caveats: In blood, most of the thyroid clonotypes expanded above 0.001 were also present.

Authors of the study amplified TCR beta CDR3 regions from RNA transcripts. The primer set for the first-round RT-PCR of the TCR CDR3 was HTBI. TCRdb re-called the multiplex PCR reads with MiXCR, one entry per CDR3 protein. The sample has approximately 370,000 distinct CDR3 sequences, about a sixth seen once. This clonotype was observed at least ten times. Its antigen is undetermined. CDR3 size: 15 residues. CDR1 is SQVTM, CDR2 ANQGSEA, per germline. Between the trimmed V and J ends, which lost 6 bases and 2 bases, there was a span of 20 bases. This receptor was identified in a woman aged 30 to 39 with Graves' hyperthyroidism that later progressed to Graves' ophthalmopathy. The chain recombines TRBV29-1 with TRBJ2-7; possibly TRBD1 for D (5 bases). Sequencing input: blood. The CDR3 loop is CSVSPRAIKTYEQYF. For the CDR3, the DNA is TGCAGCGTCAGTCCCAGGGCCATCAAAACCTACGAGCAGTACTTC.